This T cell receptor beta chain was documented in a study of cytomegalovirus exposure and HLA in healthy donors. Findings of the study overall: TCR beta V- and J-gene trimming was later associated with a missense DCLRE1C variant. CMV serostatus was the sole immune exposure data available.

Amplification used 60 Vbeta primers and 13 Jbeta primers. TCRdb's table, derived via immunoSEQ multiplex PCR, lists solely in-frame clones and lacks some. The sample contains about 110,000 clones, about 70% of which appear only once. The CDR3 is 15 amino acids. V trimming: 5 bases; J trimming: 5 bases; junction bases outside the gene matches: 10. Germline V gene lookup returns CDR1 SGHTA and CDR2 FQGNSA. Details on this clone: Antigen unknown.

The clonotype was recovered from a female donor in good health and CMV-seronegative. Sequenced sample: PBMCs. The V gene is TRBV7-2, the J gene TRBJ2-5; the match to TRBD2 covers 8 bases. CDR3 sequence: CASSPGGRAGETQYF. The CDR3 region has the DNA TGTGCCAGCAGCCCGGGGGGGAGGGCTGGGGAGACCCAGTACTTC. The variable domain in full, with the rest retrieved from reference TRBV7-2 and TRBJ2-5, is GAGVSQSPSNKVTEKGKDVELRCDPISGHTALYWYRQSLGQGLEFLIYFQGNSAPDKSGLPSDRFSAERTGGSVSTLTIQRTQQEDSAVYLCASSPGGRAGETQYFGPGTRLLVL.